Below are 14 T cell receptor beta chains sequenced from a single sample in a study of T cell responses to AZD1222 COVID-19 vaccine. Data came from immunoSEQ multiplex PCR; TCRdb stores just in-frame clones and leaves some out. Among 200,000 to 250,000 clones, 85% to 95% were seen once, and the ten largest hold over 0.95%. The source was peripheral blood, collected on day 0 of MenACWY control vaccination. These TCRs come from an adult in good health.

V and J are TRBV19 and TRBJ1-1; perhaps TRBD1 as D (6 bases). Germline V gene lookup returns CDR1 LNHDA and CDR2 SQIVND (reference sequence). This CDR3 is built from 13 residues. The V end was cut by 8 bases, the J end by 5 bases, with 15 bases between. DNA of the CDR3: TGTGCCAGTCACCCTGAGGGGGGGACTGAAGCTTTCTTT. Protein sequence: CASHPEGGTEAFF.

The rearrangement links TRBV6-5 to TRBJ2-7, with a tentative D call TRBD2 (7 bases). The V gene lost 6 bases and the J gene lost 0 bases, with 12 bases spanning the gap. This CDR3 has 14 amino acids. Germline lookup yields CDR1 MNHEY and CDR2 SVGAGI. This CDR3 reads CASRGGLVSYEQYF. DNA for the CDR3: TGTGCCAGCAGGGGGGGGCTAGTCTCCTACGAGCAGTACTTC.

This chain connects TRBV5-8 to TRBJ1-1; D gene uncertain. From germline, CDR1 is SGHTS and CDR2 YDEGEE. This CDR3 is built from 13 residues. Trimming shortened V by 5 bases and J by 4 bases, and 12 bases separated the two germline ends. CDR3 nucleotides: TGTGCCAGCAGGGAGGACTGGGGCACTGAAGCTTTCTTT. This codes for CASREDWGTEAFF.

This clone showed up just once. The CDR3 DNA follows: TGTGCCAGCAGTTTACGAGGGATCACTGAAGCTTTCTTT. Protein: CASSLRGITEAFF. The genes are TRBV12-3 or TRBV12-4 and TRBJ1-1; D call uncertain. The CDR3 has 13 amino acids. V shed 2 bases and J shed 4 bases, with 8 bases lying between them.

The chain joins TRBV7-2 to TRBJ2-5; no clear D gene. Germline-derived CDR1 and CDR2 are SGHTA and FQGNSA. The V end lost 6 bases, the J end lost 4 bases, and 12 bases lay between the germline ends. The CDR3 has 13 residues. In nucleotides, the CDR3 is TGTGCCAGCAGTCCCTTCATGGGAGAGACCCAGTACTTC. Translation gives CASSPFMGETQYF.

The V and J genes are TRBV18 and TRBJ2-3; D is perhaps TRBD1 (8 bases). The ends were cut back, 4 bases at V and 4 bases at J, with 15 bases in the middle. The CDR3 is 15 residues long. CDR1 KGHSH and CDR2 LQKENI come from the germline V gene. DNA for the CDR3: TGTGCCAGCTCACGGAACAGGGGGGGTGCAGATACGCAGTATTTT. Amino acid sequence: CASSRNRGGADTQYF.

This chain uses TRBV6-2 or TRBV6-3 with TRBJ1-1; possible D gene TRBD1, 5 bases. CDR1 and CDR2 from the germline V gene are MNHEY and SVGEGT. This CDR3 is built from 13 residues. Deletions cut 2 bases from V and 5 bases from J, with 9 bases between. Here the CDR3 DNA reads TGTGCCAGCAGTTACGGTGGGGGGACTGAAGCTTTCTTT. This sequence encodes CASSYGGGTEAFF.

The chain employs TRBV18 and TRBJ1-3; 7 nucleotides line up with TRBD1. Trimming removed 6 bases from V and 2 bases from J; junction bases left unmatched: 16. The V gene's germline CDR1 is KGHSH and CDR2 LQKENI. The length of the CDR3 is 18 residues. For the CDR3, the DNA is TGTGCCAGCTCGGGCACGACAGGGAGGTCCTTGCCTGGAAACACCATATATTTT. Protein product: CASSGTTGRSLPGNTIYF.

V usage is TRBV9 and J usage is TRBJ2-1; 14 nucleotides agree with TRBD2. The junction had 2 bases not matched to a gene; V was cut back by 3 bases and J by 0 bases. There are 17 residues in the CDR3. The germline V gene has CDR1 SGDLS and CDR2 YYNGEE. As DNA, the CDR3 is TGTGCCAGCAGCGCCGGGACTAGCGGGAGCTCCTACAATGAGCAGTTCTTC. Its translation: CASSAGTSGSSYNEQFF.

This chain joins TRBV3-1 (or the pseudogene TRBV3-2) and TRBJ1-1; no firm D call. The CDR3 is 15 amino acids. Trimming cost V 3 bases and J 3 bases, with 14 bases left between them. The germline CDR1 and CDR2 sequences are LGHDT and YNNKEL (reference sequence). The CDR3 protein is CASSQPGRLDTEAFF. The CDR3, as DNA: TGTGCCAGCAGCCAGCCCGGGAGGCTAGACACTGAAGCTTTCTTT.

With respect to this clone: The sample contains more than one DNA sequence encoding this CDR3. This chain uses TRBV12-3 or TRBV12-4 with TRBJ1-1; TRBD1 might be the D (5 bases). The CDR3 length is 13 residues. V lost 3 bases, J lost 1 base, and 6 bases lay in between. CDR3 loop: CASSLQGNTEAFF. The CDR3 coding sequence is TGTGCCAGCAGTTTGCAGGGGAACACTGAAGCTTTCTTT.

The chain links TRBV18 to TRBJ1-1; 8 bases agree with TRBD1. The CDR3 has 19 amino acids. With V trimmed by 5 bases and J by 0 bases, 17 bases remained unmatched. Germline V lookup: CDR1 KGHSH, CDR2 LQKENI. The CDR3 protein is CASSRRHLGQVIMNTEAFF. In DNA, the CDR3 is TGTGCCAGCTCAAGACGACATCTGGGACAGGTGATCATGAACACTGAAGCTTTCTTT.

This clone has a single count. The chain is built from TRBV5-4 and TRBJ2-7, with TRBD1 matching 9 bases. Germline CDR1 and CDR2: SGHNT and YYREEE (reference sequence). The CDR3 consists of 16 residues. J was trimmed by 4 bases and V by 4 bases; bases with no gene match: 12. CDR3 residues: CASSMGDRVIAYEQYF. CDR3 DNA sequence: TGTGCCAGCAGCATGGGGGACAGGGTGATTGCGTACGAGCAGTACTTC.

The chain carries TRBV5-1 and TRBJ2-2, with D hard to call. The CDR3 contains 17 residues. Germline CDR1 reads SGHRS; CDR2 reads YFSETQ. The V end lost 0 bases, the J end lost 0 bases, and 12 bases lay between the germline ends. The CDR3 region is CASSLGSGRPNTGELFF. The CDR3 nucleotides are TGCGCCAGCAGCTTGGGTTCGGGCAGACCGAACACCGGGGAGCTGTTTTTT.